These 24 T cell receptor beta chains were sequenced from one sample in a study of cytomegalovirus exposure and HLA in healthy donors. The PCR employed 60 Vbeta primers together with 13 Jbeta primers. The data were produced by immunoSEQ multiplex PCR, yet TCRdb's version contains in-frame clones alone and is incomplete. This sample has roughly 230,000 clones, with roughly 81% found just once. What was sequenced was PBMCs. The receptors stem from a girl aged 2-9 years in good health and CMV-seronegative.

The genes are TRBV5-4 and TRBJ2-1; D is perhaps TRBD2 (5 bases). The germline CDR1 and CDR2 sequences are SGHNT and YYREEE (reference sequence). Deletions cut 0 bases from V and 5 bases from J, with 6 bases between. The CDR3 is made up of 13 amino acids. The CDR3 bases are TGTGCCAGCAGCTTGGTTAGCGACAATGAGCAGTTCTTC. The encoded protein is CASSLVSDNEQFF.

This clone was seen a single time. This chain links TRBV7-6 with TRBJ2-5, with TRBD2 matching over 8 bases. The CDR3 consists of 16 residues. J was trimmed by 5 bases and V by 2 bases; bases with no gene match: 10. CDR1 and CDR2 from the germline V gene are SGHVS and FNYEAQ. CDR3 in amino acids: CASSLKVAGGMETQYF. The CDR3 nucleotides are TGTGCCAGCAGCTTAAAAGTGGCGGGGGGCATGGAGACCCAGTACTTC.

The chain carries TRBV6-1 and TRBJ1-6; TRBD1 agrees at 8 bases. CDR3 size: 15 residues. The V gene's germline CDR1 is MNHNS and CDR2 SASEGT. V was clipped by 7 bases and J by 4 bases; unmatched bases: 6. The CDR3 region is CASIIRDRYNSPLHF. In DNA, the CDR3 is TGTGCCAGCATTATCCGGGACAGGTATAATTCACCCCTCCACTTT.

This rearrangement joins TRBV11-3 to TRBJ2-5, with 12 bases lining up with TRBD2. CDR1 and CDR2 from the germline V gene are SGHNT and YENEEA. The CDR3 has 15 residues. J lost 5 bases, V lost 6 bases, and 7 bases had no gene match. The CDR3 region is CASSSRTSGVETQYF. As DNA, the CDR3 is TGTGCCAGCAGTTCGCGGACTAGCGGGGTGGAGACCCAGTACTTC.

V gene TRBV5-1 combines with J gene TRBJ1-2, with 10 nucleotides matching TRBD1. Germline CDR1 and CDR2: SGHRS and YFSETQ. The CDR3 runs to 17 residues. The trim removed 1 base at V and 5 bases at J, leaving 11 bases unmatched. CDR3 sequence reads: CASSLPLTGGLGYGYTF. CDR3 sequence (DNA): TGCGCCAGCAGCTTGCCTTTGACAGGGGGCCTTGGGTATGGCTACACCTTC.

The chain recombines TRBV27 with TRBJ2-7; weak D call: TRBD2 (6 bases). Germline V gene sequence: CDR1 MNHEY, CDR2 SMNVEV (reference sequence). The CDR3 length is 14 residues. Trimming removed 6 bases from V and 0 bases from J, with 12 bases in between. CDR3 protein: CASRTVEGSYEQYF. DNA of the CDR3: TGTGCCAGCAGGACCGTGGAGGGCTCCTACGAGCAGTACTTC.

The chain employs TRBV25-1 and TRBJ2-1; possible D gene TRBD2, 6 bases. V lost 6 bases, J lost 7 bases, and 13 bases lay in between. Looked up from germline, CDR1 is MGHDK and CDR2 is SYGVNS. This CDR3 comprises 13 residues. The CDR3 bases are TGTGCCAGCAGCGCCATAGGGAGGAATGAGCAGTTCTTC. This translates into CASSAIGRNEQFF.

This chain uses TRBV6-1 with TRBJ1-1; the match to TRBD1 covers 9 bases. Germline V gene sequence: CDR1 MNHNS, CDR2 SASEGT. The CDR3 extends over 14 amino acids. The junction had 8 bases not matched to a gene; V was cut back by 8 bases and J by 4 bases. The CDR3 sequence is CASDNRGRVTEAFF. CDR3 nucleotide sequence: TGTGCCAGCGATAACAGGGGGCGGGTCACTGAAGCTTTCTTT.

The chain couples TRBV19 to TRBJ1-2; TRBD1 matches at 9 bases. V shed 5 bases and J 2 bases; nucleotides not matched to a gene: 3. The germline gives CDR1 LNHDA, CDR2 SQIVND (reference sequence). This CDR3 comprises 14 residues. This CDR3 reads CASSLGTGNYGYTF. Written as DNA, the CDR3 is TGTGCCAGTAGTTTAGGGACAGGGAACTATGGCTACACCTTC.

The chain uses TRBV5-6 and TRBJ2-7; no firm D call. The germline CDR1 and CDR2 sequences are SGHDT and YYEEEE. V lost 0 bases, J lost 6 bases, and 16 bases lay in between. The CDR3 consists of 15 residues. CDR3 bases: TGTGCCAGCAGCTTGGCGGTCCGATCCGAGGTCGAGCAGTACTTC. Protein: CASSLAVRSEVEQYF.

The chain links TRBV21-1 to TRBJ2-1; whether TRBD2, the table's D call, matches the DNA was not checked. TRBV21-1 is a recognized pseudogene. The CDR3 length is 20 residues. As DNA, the CDR3 is TGTGCCAGCAGCAAAGGGGCGCGGGACTGGGCACCAACTACCTACAATGAGCAGTTCTTC. Residues: CASSKGARDWAPTTYNEQFF.

The CDR3 nucleotides read TGTGCCAGCAGCTTGGGGGGTTACACCTCCTACGAGCAGTACTTC. Protein product: CASSLGGYTSYEQYF. V usage is TRBV11-2 and J usage is TRBJ2-7; D is possibly TRBD2 (6 bases). Deletions cut 3 bases from V and 0 bases from J, with 12 bases between. Germline V gives CDR1 SGHAT, CDR2 FQNNGV. CDR3 length equals 15 residues.

The table lists this clone with a count of one. V usage is TRBV5-4 and J usage is TRBJ2-2; the D gene is possibly TRBD1 (6 bases). The CDR3 has 15 amino acids. Trimming stripped 3 bases from V and 6 bases from J, with 15 bases between. Germline loops: CDR1 SGHNT, CDR2 YYREEE (reference sequence). The CDR3 DNA reads TGTGCCAGCAGCTCTGGCTGGGGGCCCGCCGGGGAGCTGTTTTTT. This sequence encodes CASSSGWGPAGELFF.

The genes are TRBV6-5 and TRBJ1-1; 7 bases match TRBD1. Trimming cost V 6 bases and J 5 bases; bases outside gene matches: 3. The germline gives CDR1 MNHEY, CDR2 SVGAGI. This CDR3 has 12 amino acids. CDR3 amino acids: CASRQGRTEAFF. The CDR3 region has the DNA TGTGCCAGCAGACAGGGGAGGACTGAAGCTTTCTTT.

This chain links TRBV5-1 with TRBJ1-4; 7 bases match TRBD1. V shed 3 bases, J shed 7 bases, and the junction held 6 bases outside the gene matches. From germline, CDR1 is SGHRS and CDR2 YFSETQ. The CDR3 contains 14 residues. This CDR3 reads CASSSGTAGEKLFF. In nucleotides, the CDR3 is TGCGCCAGCAGCTCCGGGACAGCTGGTGAAAAACTGTTTTTT.

This clone was observed a single time. This chain connects TRBV5-1 to TRBJ1-1, with D possibly TRBD1 on 6 matching bases. This CDR3 has 15 residues. CDR1 is SGHRS and CDR2 is YFSETQ in the germline V gene. With 7 bases removed from V and 1 base from J, the gap between germline ends came to 17 bases. For the CDR3, the DNA is TGCGCCAGCGGAGGACAGACGTTTGAGAACACTGAAGCTTTCTTT. Encoded protein: CASGGQTFENTEAFF.

The CDR3 sequence is CASSLVGPGQGPEQYF. CDR3 DNA: TGTGCCAGCAGCTTAGTGGGGCCGGGACAGGGTCCCGAGCAGTACTTC. The V and J genes are TRBV7-6 and TRBJ2-7, with 9 nucleotides matching TRBD1. This CDR3 contains 16 residues. The ends lost 1 base at V and 6 bases at J; junction bases unmatched: 10. Germline CDR1 reads SGHVS; CDR2 reads FNYEAQ.

Details on this clone: At one of its ends the junction is not consistent with the germline gene, which may arise from a read error. V and J are TRBV5-1 and TRBJ1-2; the match to TRBD1 covers 9 bases. This CDR3 has 12 residues. Germline CDR1 and CDR2: SGHRS and YFSETQ. The CDR3 region is CASSDWDREFHF. The CDR3 region has the DNA TGCGCCAGCTCCGACTGGGACAGGGAATTTCACTTC.

The sample holds a few counts of this clone. The chain recombines TRBV5-1 with TRBJ2-3; possible D gene TRBD2, 5 bases. CDR1 and CDR2 (germline): SGHRS, YFSETQ. V was cut by 0 bases and J by 0 bases, with 5 bases left in between. This CDR3 comprises 14 residues. Here the CDR3 reads CASSLGTSTDTQYF. Here the CDR3 DNA reads TGCGCCAGCAGCTTGGGGACTAGCACAGATACGCAGTATTTT.

In this sample, this clone turned up a few times. The chain links TRBV7-3 to TRBJ2-7; the D gene is possibly TRBD1 (6 bases). Germline loops: CDR1 SGHTA, CDR2 FQGTGA. The CDR3 is 16 residues long. Trimming pared 1 base from V and 3 bases from J, leaving 16 bases between. As DNA, the CDR3 is TGTGCCAGCAGCTTAATTGGACAGTTACTTCACTACGAGCAGTACTTC. Translated: CASSLIGQLLHYEQYF. The whole variable domain, remainder taken from reference TRBV7-3 and TRBJ2-7, is GAGVSQTPSNKVTEKGKYVELRCDPISGHTALYWYRQSLGQGPEFLIYFQGTGAADDSGLPNDRFFAVRPEGSVSTLKIQRTERGDSAVYLCASSLIGQLLHYEQYFGPGTRLTVT.

The CDR3, as DNA: TGTGCCAGCAGGATAGAATCGGGGCGGGGCTACGAGCAGTACTTC. It is translated as CASRIESGRGYEQYF. The chain uses TRBV6-5 and TRBJ2-7, with a tentative D call TRBD2 (6 bases). Germline CDR1 MNHEY, CDR2 SVGAGI. Trimming took 6 bases from V and 3 from J, leaving 18 bases between them. The CDR3 is 15 residues long.

This sequence joins TRBV6-5 and TRBJ1-4, with a possible D match to TRBD1 (6 bases). Germline V gene lookup returns CDR1 MNHEY and CDR2 SVGAGI. The V end lost 8 bases, the J end lost 5 bases, and 9 bases lay between the germline ends. The CDR3 extends over 12 amino acids. Here the CDR3 reads CASGGHNEKLFF. CDR3 sequence (DNA): TGTGCCAGCGGGGGACACAATGAAAAACTGTTTTTT.

The chain is built from TRBV5-6 and TRBJ2-3; possible D gene TRBD2, 6 bases. The CDR3 is made up of 19 amino acids. Germline assignment: CDR1 SGHDT and CDR2 YYEEEE. The ends were cut back, 2 bases at V and 2 bases at J, with 24 bases in the middle. The DNA of the CDR3 is TGTGCCAGCAGCTTAGAGGAAGGGGCGGGATTCGACTACACAGATACGCAGTATTTT. Protein: CASSLEEGAGFDYTDTQYF.

This chain uses TRBV27 with TRBJ2-7, with D possibly TRBD1 on 5 matching bases. Germline V gives CDR1 MNHEY, CDR2 SMNVEV (reference sequence). V lost 6 bases to trimming and J lost 3 bases, with 9 bases between them. The CDR3 is made up of 12 amino acids. CDR3 sequence reads: CASSPQGYEQYF. CDR3 coding DNA: TGTGCCAGCAGCCCGCAGGGCTACGAGCAGTACTTC.